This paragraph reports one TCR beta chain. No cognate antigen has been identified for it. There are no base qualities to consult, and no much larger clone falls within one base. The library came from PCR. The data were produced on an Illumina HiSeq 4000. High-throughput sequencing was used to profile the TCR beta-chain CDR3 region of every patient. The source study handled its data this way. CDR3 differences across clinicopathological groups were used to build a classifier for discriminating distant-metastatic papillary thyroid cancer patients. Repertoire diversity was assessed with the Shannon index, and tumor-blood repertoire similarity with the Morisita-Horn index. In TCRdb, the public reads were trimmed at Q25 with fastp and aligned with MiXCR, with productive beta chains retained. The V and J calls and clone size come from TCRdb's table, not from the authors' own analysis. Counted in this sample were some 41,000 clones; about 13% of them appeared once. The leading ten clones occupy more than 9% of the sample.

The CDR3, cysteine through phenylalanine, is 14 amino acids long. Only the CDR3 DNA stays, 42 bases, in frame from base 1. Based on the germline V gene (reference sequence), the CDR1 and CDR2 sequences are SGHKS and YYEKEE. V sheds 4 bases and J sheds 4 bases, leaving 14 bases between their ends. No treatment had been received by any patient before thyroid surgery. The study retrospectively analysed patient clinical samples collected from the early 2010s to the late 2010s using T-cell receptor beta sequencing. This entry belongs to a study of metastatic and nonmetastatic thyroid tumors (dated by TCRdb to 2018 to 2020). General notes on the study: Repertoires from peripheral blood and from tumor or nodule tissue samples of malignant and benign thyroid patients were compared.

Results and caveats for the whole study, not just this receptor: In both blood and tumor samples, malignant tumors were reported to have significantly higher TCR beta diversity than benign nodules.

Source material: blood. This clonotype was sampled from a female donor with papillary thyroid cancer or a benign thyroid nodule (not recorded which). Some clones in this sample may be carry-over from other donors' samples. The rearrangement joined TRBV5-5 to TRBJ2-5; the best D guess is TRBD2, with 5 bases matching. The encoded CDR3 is CASSAEAGIETQYF. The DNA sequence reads TGTGCCAGCAGCGCGGAAGCCGGGATAGAGACCCAGTACTTC.